A selection of T cell receptor beta chains follows, all from one sample in a study of blood T cells in healthy people across ages. One entry per CDR3 protein results from TCRdb running MiXCR on the 5' RACE reads. The sample carries 550,000 to 700,000 distinct CDR3 sequences, 25% to 30% recorded once. Sequences were obtained from blood. These receptors were obtained from a woman in her 70s in good health. Both conserved end residues are part of each CDR3. The D gene is left open where the match is weak. Size is stated for part of the rows, as once, few or many counts, or as a class when the clone is expanded.

-	few	TRBV20-1	TRBJ1-1	CSARDPGMGNTEASF	TGCAGTGCTAGAGATCCGGGGATGGGGAACACTGAAGCTTCCTTT
-	-	TRBV9	TRBJ1-2	CASSPSPLVSYGYTF	TGTGCCAGCAGCCCCAGCCCGTTGGTCTCCTATGGCTACACCTTC
TRBD1	-	TRBV10-2	TRBJ1-4	CASRSGQATNEKLFF	TGCGCCAGCAGATCGGGACAGGCAACTAATGAAAAACTGTTTTTT
-	-	TRBV7-9	TRBJ2-4	CAIGAFQYF	TGTGCCATCGGGGCATTTCAGTACTTC
-	-	TRBV27	TRBJ2-7	CASSFRQTGAYEQYF	TGTGCCAGCAGTTTCCGCCAGACAGGCGCCTACGAGCAGTACTTC
TRBD2	-	TRBV12-3/TRBV12-4	TRBJ2-1	CASSPGLASHNEQFF	TGTGCCAGCAGCCCGGGACTAGCGAGTCACAATGAGCAGTTCTTC
-	few	TRBV7-9	TRBJ1-6	CASRRDNSPLHF	TGTGCCAGCAGGCGTGATAATTCACCCCTCCACTTT
TRBD1	many	TRBV29-1	TRBJ2-1	CSVSRDRAYNEQFF	TGCAGCGTTTCTCGGGACAGGGCCTACAATGAGCAGTTCTTC
TRBD1	-	TRBV12-3/TRBV12-4	TRBJ1-1	CASSFAGRTGGAFF	TGTGCCAGCAGTTTCGCCGGGCGGACAGGGGGAGCTTTCTTT
TRBD1	-	TRBV7-8	TRBJ2-5	CASSLARGPRETQYF	TGTGCCAGCAGCTTAGCCAGGGGGCCTCGGGAGACCCAGTACTTC
-	-	TRBV6-5	TRBJ1-3	CASSSPGSGNTIYF	TGTGCCAGCAGCTCTCCAGGGTCAGGAAACACCATATATTTT
-	-	TRBV20-1	TRBJ2-6	CSAREGGAANVLTF	TGCAGTGCTAGAGAGGGGGGAGCGGCCAACGTCCTGACTTTC
TRBD1	few	TRBV5-1	TRBJ1-1	CASSGTGSGDTEAFF	TGCGCCAGCAGCGGGACAGGGAGTGGTGACACTGAAGCTTTCTTT
-	-	TRBV7-2	TRBJ1-2	CASSLQGLYGYTF	TGTGCCAGCAGCTTACAGGGTCTCTATGGCTACACCTTC
-	-	TRBV11-2	TRBJ2-3	CASSSRGGTTDTQYF	TGTGCCAGCAGCTCCCGTGGGGGGACCACAGATACGCAGTATTTT
-	many	TRBV5-1	TRBJ1-1	CASGLRDHTEAFF	TGCGCCAGCGGCCTCCGGGACCACACTGAAGCTTTCTTT
TRBD1	few	TRBV29-1	TRBJ2-7	CSVVRGQGSYEQYF	TGCAGCGTTGTTAGGGGGCAGGGCTCCTACGAGCAGTACTTC
-	-	TRBV6-5	TRBJ1-1	CASSYSRTRRGNTEAFF	TGTGCCAGCAGTTACTCGAGAACCCGAAGGGGGAACACTGAAGCTTTCTTT
-	few	TRBV12-3/TRBV12-4	TRBJ1-1	CASSRIQNTEAFF	TGTGCCAGCAGTCGCATTCAGAACACTGAAGCTTTCTTT
TRBD2	-	TRBV18	TRBJ2-7	CASSPPGLFGVEQYF	TGTGCCAGCTCACCACCGGGACTATTCGGCGTCGAGCAGTACTTC
-	few	TRBV7-8	TRBJ1-1	CASRAPEGRGAFF	TGTGCCAGCAGAGCCCCGGAGGGGCGAGGAGCTTTCTTT
-	-	TRBV7-2	TRBJ2-3	CASSPAFTDTQYF	TGTGCCAGCAGCCCTGCCTTCACAGATACGCAGTATTTT
TRBD1	few	TRBV7-8	TRBJ2-7	CASSLNGQVVDEQYF	TGTGCCAGCAGCTTAAATGGACAGGTAGTAGACGAGCAGTACTTC
-	few	TRBV4-3	TRBJ2-5	CASSQEVPTGVETQYF	TGCGCCAGCAGCCAAGAGGTCCCCACGGGGGTGGAGACCCAGTACTTC
-	-	TRBV6-6	TRBJ2-1	CASSYAASNNEQFF	TGTGCCAGCAGTTACGCGGCCAGTAATAATGAGCAGTTCTTC
TRBD2	-	TRBV11-2	TRBJ2-1	CASSSKLAGGQRNEQFF	TGTGCCAGCAGCTCTAAACTAGCGGGGGGGCAACGGAATGAGCAGTTCTTC
TRBD1	-	TRBV9	TRBJ2-1	CASSYAWDRVIF	TGTGCCAGCAGCTACGCATGGGACAGGGTGATCTTC
-	-	TRBV2	TRBJ2-4	CASRAPGLTKNIQYF	TGTGCCAGCAGGGCGCCGGGACTTACCAAAAACATTCAGTACTTC
-	-	TRBV19	TRBJ2-1	CASSIERGGGEQFF	TGTGCCAGTAGCATAGAGCGAGGAGGAGGTGAGCAGTTCTTC
-	many	TRBV7-2	TRBJ2-1	CASSLALGGHNEQFF	TGTGCCAGCAGCTTAGCGTTGGGGGGTCACAATGAGCAGTTCTTC
-	once	TRBV28	TRBJ2-4	CASVAKNIQYF	TGTGCCAGTGTAGCCAAAAACATTCAGTACTTC
TRBD2	few	TRBV7-2	TRBJ2-1	CASSKDSGTRSNEQFF	TGTGCCAGCAGCAAAGACTCCGGGACTAGATCCAATGAGCAGTTCTTC
TRBD1	few	TRBV20-1	TRBJ1-1	CSAGGDRAYTEAFF	TGCAGTGCGGGGGGAGACAGGGCGTACACTGAAGCTTTCTTT
-	few	TRBV6-6	TRBJ2-3	CASSHPLGQVADTQYF	TGTGCCAGCAGTCACCCCCTAGGTCAAGTAGCAGATACGCAGTATTTT
-	-	TRBV12-3/TRBV12-4	TRBJ1-2	CASSRGTENYGYTF	TGTGCCAGCAGTCGAGGTACGGAGAACTATGGCTACACCTTC
TRBD2	-	TRBV4-1	TRBJ2-5	CASSQGSGGSETQYF	TGCGCCAGCAGCCAAGGTAGCGGGGGATCAGAGACCCAGTACTTC
-	few	TRBV29-1	TRBJ2-1	CSVGTEGGWGNEQFF	TGCAGCGTTGGGACAGAGGGGGGTTGGGGCAATGAGCAGTTCTTC
-	-	TRBV5-4	TRBJ2-7	CASSLGAPVYEQYF	TGTGCCAGCAGCTTGGGCGCACCGGTCTACGAGCAGTACTTC
-	few	TRBV12-3/TRBV12-4	TRBJ2-1	CASSLHGNEQFF	TGTGCCAGCAGCCTACACGGCAATGAGCAGTTCTTC
-	-	TRBV2	TRBJ2-7	CASSVPTGRHYEQYF	TGTGCCAGCAGTGTTCCTACAGGGCGACACTACGAGCAGTACTTC
TRBD1	-	TRBV6-1	TRBJ2-1	CASSEAQGAHRGNEQFF	TGTGCCAGCAGTGAAGCGCAGGGGGCCCACCGAGGCAATGAGCAGTTCTTC
-	-	TRBV6-5	TRBJ1-2	CASSYSSNYGYTF	TGTGCCAGCAGTTACTCGAGTAACTATGGCTACACCTTC
-	-	TRBV7-2	TRBJ1-2	CASSFYRTGDYGYTF	TGTGCCAGCAGCTTCTATAGGACGGGAGACTATGGCTACACCTTC
-	-	TRBV29-1	TRBJ1-1	CSVQVLQNTEAFF	TGCAGCGTACAGGTTCTGCAGAACACTGAAGCTTTCTTT
TRBD1	-	TRBV3-1	TRBJ2-4	CASSVLGQGSGNIQYF	TGTGCCAGCAGCGTTCTTGGACAGGGATCCGGAAACATTCAGTACTTC
TRBD2	few	TRBV9	TRBJ2-1	CASSTRLAGNNEQFF	TGTGCCAGCAGCACTCGACTAGCGGGAAACAATGAGCAGTTCTTC
-	-	TRBV7-2	TRBJ1-2	CASSFWEGGYTF	TGTGCCAGCAGCTTCTGGGAGGGTGGCTACACCTTC
-	-	TRBV3-1	TRBJ2-5	CASSHRASEETQYF	TGTGCCAGCAGCCACCGGGCCAGTGAGGAGACCCAGTACTTC
-	few	TRBV4-1	TRBJ2-1	CASSRSTGDSPLYF	TGCGCCAGCAGCCGATCTACCGGGGACTCCCCCCTGTACTTC
-	once	TRBV27	TRBJ2-2	CASNHAGELFF	TGTGCCAGCAACCATGCCGGGGAGCTGTTTTTT
TRBD1	few	TRBV18	TRBJ1-3	CASSSTGVGNTIYF	TGTGCCAGCTCGTCGACAGGGGTTGGAAACACCATATATTTT
-	-	TRBV29-1	TRBJ2-5	CSVVVGPETQYF	TGCAGCGTTGTCGTAGGGCCGGAGACCCAGTACTTC
-	-	TRBV10-3	TRBJ2-6	CAISGLAISGANVLTF	TGTGCCATCAGTGGGCTAGCCATCTCTGGGGCCAACGTCCTGACTTTC
-	-	TRBV10-3	TRBJ2-5	CAISAGGLGETQYF	TGTGCCATCAGCGCCGGGGGGCTCGGAGAGACCCAGTACTTC
TRBD2	few	TRBV2	TRBJ2-4	CASTTSGGKNIQYF	TGTGCCAGCACGACTAGCGGTGGCAAAAACATTCAGTACTTC
TRBD1	-	TRBV5-1	TRBJ2-3	CASSLGTGVNTDTQYF	TGCGCCAGCAGCTTGGGGACAGGGGTGAACACAGATACGCAGTATTTT
TRBD2	-	TRBV20-1	TRBJ2-5	CSARASGGAVETQYF	TGCAGTGCTAGAGCCAGCGGGGGGGCAGTGGAGACCCAGTACTTC
-	-	TRBV6-2/TRBV6-3	TRBJ1-2	CASRPRTRPTDYGYTF	TGTGCCAGCAGACCCCGGACAAGGCCCACAGACTATGGCTACACCTTC
-	-	TRBV5-1	TRBJ1-2	CASSPGQPTSHGYTF	TGCGCCAGCAGCCCCGGACAGCCAACCTCACATGGCTACACCTTC